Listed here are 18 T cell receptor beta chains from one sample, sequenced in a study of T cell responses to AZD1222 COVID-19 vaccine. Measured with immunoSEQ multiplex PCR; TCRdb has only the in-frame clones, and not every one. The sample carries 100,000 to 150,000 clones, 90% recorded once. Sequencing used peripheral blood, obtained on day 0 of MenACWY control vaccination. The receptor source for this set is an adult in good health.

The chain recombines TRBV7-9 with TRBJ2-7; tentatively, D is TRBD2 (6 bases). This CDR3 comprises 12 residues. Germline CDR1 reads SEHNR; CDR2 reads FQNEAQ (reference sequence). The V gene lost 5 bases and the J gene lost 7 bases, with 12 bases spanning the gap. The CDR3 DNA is TGTGCCAGCAGCCCCCGGGGGAGTGAGCAGTACGTC. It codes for CASSPRGSEQYV.

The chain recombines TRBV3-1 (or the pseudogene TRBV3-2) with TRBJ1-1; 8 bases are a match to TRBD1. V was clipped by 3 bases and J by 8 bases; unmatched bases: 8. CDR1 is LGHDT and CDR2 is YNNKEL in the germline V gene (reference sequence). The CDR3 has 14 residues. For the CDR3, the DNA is TGTGCCAGCAGCCAGAGAGGACAGGGCTCCGAAGCTTTCTTT. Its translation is CASSQRGQGSEAFF.

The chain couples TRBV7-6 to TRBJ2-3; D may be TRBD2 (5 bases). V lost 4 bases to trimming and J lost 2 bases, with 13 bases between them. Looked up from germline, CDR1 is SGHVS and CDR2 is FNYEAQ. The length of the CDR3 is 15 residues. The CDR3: CASSYLAGPTDTQYF. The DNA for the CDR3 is TGTGCCAGCAGCTACCTAGCTGGACCCACAGATACGCAGTATTTT.

This CDR3 is CASSEGLAGATGELFF. Here the CDR3 DNA reads TGTGCCAGCAGCGAGGGGCTAGCGGGAGCTACCGGGGAGCTGTTTTTT. The chain carries TRBV7-9 and TRBJ2-2, with 10 bases fitting TRBD2. Per the germline V gene, CDR1 is SEHNR and CDR2 is FQNEAQ (reference sequence). The trim removed 5 bases at V and 5 bases at J, leaving 8 bases unmatched. CDR3 length: 16 residues.

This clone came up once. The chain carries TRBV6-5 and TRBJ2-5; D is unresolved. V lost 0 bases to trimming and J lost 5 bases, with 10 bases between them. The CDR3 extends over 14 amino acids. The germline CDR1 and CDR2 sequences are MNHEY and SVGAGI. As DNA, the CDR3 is TGTGCCAGCAGTTACTCGAAGTTTTCGGAGACCCAGTACTTC. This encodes CASSYSKFSETQYF.

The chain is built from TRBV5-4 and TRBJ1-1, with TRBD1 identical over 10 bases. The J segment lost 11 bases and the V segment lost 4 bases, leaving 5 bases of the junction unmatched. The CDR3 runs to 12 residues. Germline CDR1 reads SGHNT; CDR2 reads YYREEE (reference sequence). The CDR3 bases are TGTGCCAGCAGCCAAGGGACAGGGGTGGCTTTCTTT. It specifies CASSQGTGVAFF.

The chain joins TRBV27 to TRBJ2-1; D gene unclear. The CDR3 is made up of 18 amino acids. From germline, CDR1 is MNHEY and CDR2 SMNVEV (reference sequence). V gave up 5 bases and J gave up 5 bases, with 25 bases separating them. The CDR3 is CASSPQNQLGPGNNEQFF. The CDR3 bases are TGTGCCAGCAGTCCACAAAACCAGCTAGGGCCCGGTAACAATGAGCAGTTCTTC.

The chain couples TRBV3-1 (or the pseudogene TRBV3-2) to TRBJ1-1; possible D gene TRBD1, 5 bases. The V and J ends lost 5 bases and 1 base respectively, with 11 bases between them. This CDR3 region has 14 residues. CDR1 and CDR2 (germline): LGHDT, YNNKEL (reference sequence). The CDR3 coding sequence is TGTGCCAGCAGCAAGGGGACCTGGAACACTGAAGCTTTCTTT. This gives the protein CASSKGTWNTEAFF.

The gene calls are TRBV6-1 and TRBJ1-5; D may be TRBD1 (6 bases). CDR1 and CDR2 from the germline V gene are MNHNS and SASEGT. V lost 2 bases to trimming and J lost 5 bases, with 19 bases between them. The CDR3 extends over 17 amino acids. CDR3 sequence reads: CASSESGAQGGHQPQHF. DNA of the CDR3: TGTGCCAGCAGTGAATCCGGGGCTCAAGGGGGGCATCAGCCCCAGCATTTT.

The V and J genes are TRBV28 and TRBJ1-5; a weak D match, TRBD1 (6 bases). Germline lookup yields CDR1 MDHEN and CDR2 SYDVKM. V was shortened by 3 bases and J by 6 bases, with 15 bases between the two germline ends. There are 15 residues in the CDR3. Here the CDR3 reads CASSLGGSGSQPQHF. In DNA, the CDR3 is TGTGCCAGCAGTTTGGGGGGCTCTGGTAGTCAGCCCCAGCATTTT.

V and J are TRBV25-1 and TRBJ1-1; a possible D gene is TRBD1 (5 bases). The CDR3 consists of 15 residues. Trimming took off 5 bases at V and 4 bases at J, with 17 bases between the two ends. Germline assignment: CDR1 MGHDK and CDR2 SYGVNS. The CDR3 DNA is TGTGCCAGCAGTCCTTCTCTTCCCGGGGGCACTGAAGCTTTCTTT. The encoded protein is CASSPSLPGGTEAFF.

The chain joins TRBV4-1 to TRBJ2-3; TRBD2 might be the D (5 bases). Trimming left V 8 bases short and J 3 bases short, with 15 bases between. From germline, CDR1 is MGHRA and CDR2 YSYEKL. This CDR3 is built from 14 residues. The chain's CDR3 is CASGSQVTTDTQYF. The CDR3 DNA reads TGCGCCAGCGGGAGCCAAGTTACAACAGATACGCAGTATTTT.

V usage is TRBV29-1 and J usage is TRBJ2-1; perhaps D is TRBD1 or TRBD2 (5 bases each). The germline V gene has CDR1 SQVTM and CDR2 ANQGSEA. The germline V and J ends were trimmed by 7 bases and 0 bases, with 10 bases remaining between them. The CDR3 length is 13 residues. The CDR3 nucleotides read TGCAGCGGAACCGGGACCTCCTACAATGAGCAGTTCTTC. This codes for CSGTGTSYNEQFF.

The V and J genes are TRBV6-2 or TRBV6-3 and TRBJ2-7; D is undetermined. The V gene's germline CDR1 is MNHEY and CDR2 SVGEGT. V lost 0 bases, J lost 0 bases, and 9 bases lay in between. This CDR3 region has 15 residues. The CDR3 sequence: CASSYSSRGSYEQYV. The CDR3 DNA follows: TGTGCCAGCAGTTACTCGTCGAGAGGCTCCTACGAGCAGTACGTC.

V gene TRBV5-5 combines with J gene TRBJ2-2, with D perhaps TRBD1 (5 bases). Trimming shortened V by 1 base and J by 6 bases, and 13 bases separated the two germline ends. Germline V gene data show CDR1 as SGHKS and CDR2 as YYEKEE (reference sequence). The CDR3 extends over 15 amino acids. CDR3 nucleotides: TGTGCCAGCAGCTTGTTGATGGCAGGGCCCGGGGAGCTGTTTTTT. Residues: CASSLLMAGPGELFF.

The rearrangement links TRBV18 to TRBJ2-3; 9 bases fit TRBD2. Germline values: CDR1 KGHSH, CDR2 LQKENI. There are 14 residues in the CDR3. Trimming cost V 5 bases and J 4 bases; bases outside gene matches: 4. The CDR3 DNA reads TGTGCCAGCTCAAATAGCGGGGGTGCAGATACGCAGTATTTT. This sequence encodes CASSNSGGADTQYF. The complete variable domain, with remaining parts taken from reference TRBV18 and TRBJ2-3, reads NAGVMQNPRHLVRRRGQEARLRCSPMKGHSHVYWYRQLPEEGLKFMVYLQKENIIDESGMPKERFSAEFPKEGPSILRIQQVVRGDSAAYFCASSNSGGADTQYFGPGTRLTVL.

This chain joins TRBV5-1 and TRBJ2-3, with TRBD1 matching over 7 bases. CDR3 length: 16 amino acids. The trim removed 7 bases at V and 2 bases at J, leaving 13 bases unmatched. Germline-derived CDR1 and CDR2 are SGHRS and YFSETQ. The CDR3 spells CASGSTTGQPTDTQYF. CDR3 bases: TGCGCCAGCGGATCAACGACAGGGCAACCCACAGATACGCAGTATTTT.

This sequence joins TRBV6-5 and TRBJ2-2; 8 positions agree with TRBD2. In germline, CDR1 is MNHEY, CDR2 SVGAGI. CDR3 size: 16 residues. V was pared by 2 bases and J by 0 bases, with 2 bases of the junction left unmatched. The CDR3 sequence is CASSYVAGSNTGELFF. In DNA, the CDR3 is TGTGCCAGCAGTTACGTAGCGGGGTCGAACACCGGGGAGCTGTTTTTT.